Given below is one T cell receptor beta chain in context. This sample was included in a study of cytomegalovirus exposure and HLA in healthy donors. CDR1 is MRHNA and CDR2 is SNTAGT in the germline V gene. CDR3 length: 21 amino acids. V lost 0 bases to trimming and J lost 0 bases, with 21 bases between them. Researchers ran the PCR with 60 Vbeta and 13 Jbeta primers. Clones were read by immunoSEQ multiplex PCR, and TCRdb kept only the in-frame ones, dropping some. Of under 200,000 clones listed, 75% were seen once; the top ten hold roughly 7.1%. This chain links TRBV6-4 with TRBJ2-6, with D possibly matching TRBD2 (6 bases). The sequence was collected from a woman in her 40s in good health and CMV-seropositive. The sample was PBMCs. CDR3 loop: CASSDSPLGAPGDSGANVLTF. CDR3 DNA sequence: TGTGCCAGCAGTGACTCGCCGCTTGGGGCCCCGGGGGACTCTGGGGCCAACGTCCTGACTTTC.